This TCR beta chain appears in the sequencing data of a study of beta chain features in type 1 diabetes. Study findings and constraints: Fewer insertions but more deletions were seen at VDJ junctions in type 1 diabetes patients. Patients with Type 1 diabetes showed moderately but significantly shorter TCRB CDR3s in all four CD4+ subsets. For TCRB rearrangement, an influence of HLA type remained unresolved here.

Turning to this clone: Its antigen is undetermined.

Per donor, one heparinised blood draw averaged roughly 120 mL. CDR3 length equals 16 residues. V was trimmed by 3 bases and J by 3 bases, leaving 17 bases between them. Germline V lookup: CDR1 KGHSH, CDR2 LQKENI. The sequenced template was cDNA made from the entire isolated RNA. Measured with immunoSEQ multiplex PCR; TCRdb has only the in-frame clones, and not every one. The sample consists of 400,000 to 600,000 clones, approximately 28% of them appearing once. The TCR originated in a man younger than 35 in good health. The genes are TRBV18 and TRBJ1-1, with unresolved D. The material sequenced was naive CD4+ T cells from blood. CDR3 bases: TGTGCCAGCTCACCCCTTGCGGTAGCTGTGGACACTGAAGCTTTCTTT. Translating gives CASSPLAVAVDTEAFF.